Below, 30 T cell receptor beta chains from the same sample are listed, as sequenced in a study of CXCR3-negative and CXCR3-positive naive CD8 T cells. Broader study findings: CXCR3-expressing naive cells carried TRB CDR3s more hydrophobic than those of CXCR3-negative naive cells.

These receptors' antigens are unknown. Carrying UMI labels, the TRB cDNA libraries were prepared through 5' RACE. TCRdb re-analyzed the 5' RACE reads; it lists each CDR3 protein once, without DNA. This repertoire includes fewer than 140,000 distinct CDR3 sequences. The sample consisted of naive CXCR3+ CD8+ T cells from blood. Sample subset: CD45RO-CCR7+CD27+CD95- naive CD8+ T cells expressing CXCR3 (TNR3+). These receptors were collected from a human donor in good health. Some clones in this sample may be carry-over from other donors' samples.

The chain carries TRBV4-1 and TRBJ2-1; TCRdb gives TRBD1 as the D gene, but with no DNA this cannot be confirmed. The length of the CDR3 is 16 residues. The germline CDR1 and CDR2 sequences are MGHRA and YSYEKL. The CDR3 sequence: CASSRAGGQDYNEQFF.

V is TRBV6-5 and J is TRBJ2-7. Germline V lookup: CDR1 MNHEY, CDR2 SVGAGI. This CDR3 spans 12 amino acids. Here the CDR3 reads CASSPTRFEQYF.

The chain is built from TRBV20-1 and TRBJ2-7; checking the TCRdb D call of TRBD2 is not possible without DNA. Germline V gene sequence: CDR1 DFQATT, CDR2 SNEGSKA (reference sequence). CDR3 length equals 13 residues. The CDR3 protein is CSARDQGIYEQYF.

The genes are TRBV29-1 and TRBJ2-7; without DNA, the TCRdb call of TRBD1 cannot be checked. There are 12 residues in the CDR3. Germline V lookup: CDR1 SQVTM, CDR2 ANQGSEA. The CDR3 here is CSVPQGAGEQYF.

The J gene is TRBJ1-1, the V gene TRBV9. Per the germline V gene, CDR1 is SGDLS and CDR2 is YYNGEE. The length of the CDR3 is 17 residues. The CDR3 spells CASSVVYREGPNTEAFF. Filled out from reference TRBV9 and TRBJ1-1, the complete variable domain reads DSGVTQTPKHLITATGQRVTLRCSPRSGDLSVYWYQQSLDQGLQFLIQYYNGEERAKGNILERFSAQQFPDLHSELNLSSLELGDSALYFCASSVVYREGPNTEAFFGQGTRLTVV.

V gene TRBV28 combines with J gene TRBJ2-4. The germline CDR1 and CDR2 sequences are MDHEN and SYDVKM. The CDR3 is 17 residues long. CDR3: CASSFPNSGVAKNIQYF.

The chain uses TRBV5-1 and TRBJ2-7; there is no DNA to check the TCRdb D call of TRBD1. CDR1 is SGHRS and CDR2 is YFSETQ in the germline V gene. The CDR3 covers 16 residues. The CDR3: CASSWFPGGGTYEQYF. Based on the CDR3 plus reference TRBV5-1 and TRBJ2-7, the full variable domain is KAGVTQTPRYLIKTRGQQVTLSCSPISGHRSVSWYQQTPGQGLQFLFEYFSETQRNKGNFPGRFSGRQFSNSRSEMNVSTLELGDSALYLCASSWFPGGGTYEQYFGPGTRLTVT.

V is TRBV13 and J is TRBJ2-1; the D call of TRBD2 rests on TCRdb alone, since no DNA is present to check it. This CDR3 contains 20 residues. Looked up from germline, CDR1 is PRHDT and CDR2 is FYEKMQ (reference sequence). The CDR3 reads CASREAQGVTSGNLYNGQFF.

The rearrangement uses TRBV7-9 and TRBJ2-7; TCRdb's D call, TRBD1, is unchecked because there is no DNA. CDR3 length: 13 amino acids. In germline, CDR1 is SEHNR, CDR2 FQNEAQ (reference sequence). The CDR3 is CASSLVAPGEQYF.

The chain links TRBV28 to TRBJ2-3; checking the TCRdb D call of TRBD2 is not possible without DNA. Per the germline V gene, CDR1 is MDHEN and CDR2 is SYDVKM. The length of the CDR3 is 16 residues. CDR3 sequence reads: CASSFGASRSTDTQYF.

The chain uses TRBV10-2 and TRBJ1-1. In germline, CDR1 is WSHSY, CDR2 SAAADI. The CDR3 extends over 14 amino acids. CDR3 amino acids: CASSDSLGSTEAFF.

The chain couples TRBV20-1 to TRBJ2-5; the D call from TCRdb, TRBD2, cannot be confirmed without DNA. Per the germline V gene, CDR1 is DFQATT and CDR2 is SNEGSKA (reference sequence). This CDR3 is 14 amino acids long. The CDR3 loop reads CSARRVEYWETQYF.

This chain links TRBV7-9 with TRBJ2-3; TCRdb designates TRBD2, a call that cannot be tested without DNA. The CDR3 runs to 19 residues. Per the germline V gene, CDR1 is SEHNR and CDR2 is FQNEAQ (reference sequence). The CDR3 is CASSPPIGRTLTTTDTQYF.

This chain connects TRBV13 to TRBJ2-2. Germline CDR1 PRHDT, CDR2 FYEKMQ (reference sequence). The CDR3 sequence is 14 residues long. Here the CDR3 reads CASSPSRDTGELFF.

This CDR3 is CASSQAPTANEQYF. The chain couples TRBV11-1 to TRBJ2-7; TCRdb indicates TRBD1, and absent DNA this call remains unverified. This CDR3 spans 14 amino acids. Germline CDR1 and CDR2: SGHAT and FQDESV (reference sequence).

The V call is TRBV5-6, the J call TRBJ2-2; TCRdb names TRBD2, which stays unverified in the absence of DNA. CDR1 and CDR2 (germline): SGHDT, YYEEEE. The CDR3 is 17 amino acids. CDR3 region: CASSLGLTGEVAGELFF.

This rearrangement joins TRBV13 to TRBJ2-1; TCRdb's D call of TRBD2 is untestable without DNA. Germline CDR1 and CDR2: PRHDT and FYEKMQ (reference sequence). The CDR3 runs to 15 residues. The CDR3 sequence: CASSFGLAGSYEQFF.

The V and J genes are TRBV3-1 and TRBJ2-5; lacking DNA, the TRBD2 call made by TCRdb goes unchecked. Germline values: CDR1 LGHDT, CDR2 YNNKEL (reference sequence). The CDR3 runs 18 residues. This CDR3 is CASSQDASGGAWDETQYF.

The chain carries TRBV7-9 and TRBJ1-1; checking the TCRdb D call of TRBD1 is not possible without DNA. The germline V gene has CDR1 SEHNR and CDR2 FQNEAQ (reference sequence). This CDR3 has 11 amino acids. The CDR3 sequence is CASSPVREAFF.

CDR3: CATNVGGGEQYF. The J gene is TRBJ2-7, the V gene TRBV10-2; TCRdb lists TRBD2, though no DNA is available to test this call. Per germline, CDR1 WSHSY and CDR2 SAAADI. This CDR3 has 12 residues.

V is TRBV11-2 and J is TRBJ2-7; no DNA is available, so the TRBD1 call from TCRdb remains unchecked. From germline, CDR1 is SGHAT and CDR2 FQNNGV. CDR3 length: 15 residues. The CDR3 loop reads CASSLALGQGNEQYF.

This chain uses TRBV20-1 with TRBJ2-7; TCRdb returns TRBD1, unconfirmable since there is no DNA. The CDR3 consists of 14 residues. The germline gives CDR1 DFQATT, CDR2 SNEGSKA (reference sequence). The CDR3 reads CSAREGEGSYEQYF.

The chain couples TRBV7-9 to TRBJ1-1; TCRdb indicates TRBD1, and absent DNA this call remains unverified. Germline V CDR1 and CDR2: SEHNR, FQNEAQ (reference sequence). The CDR3 spans 14 residues. CDR3 sequence reads: CASSAGNMNTEAFF.

The rearrangement links TRBV5-1 to TRBJ1-6. CDR3 length: 15 amino acids. In germline, CDR1 is SGHRS, CDR2 YFSETQ. The CDR3 reads CASSLADRYNSPLHF.

This chain connects TRBV10-3 to TRBJ2-7; the TCRdb call, TRBD2, lacks DNA for checking. CDR3 length: 17 amino acids. Germline CDR1 ENHRY, CDR2 SYGVKD. The CDR3 loop reads CAISESPFSGSNYEQYF.

J is TRBJ1-2 and V is TRBV7-9; TCRdb's D gene call, TRBD1, goes unchecked for lack of DNA. Germline V gene sequence: CDR1 SEHNR, CDR2 FQNEAQ (reference sequence). The CDR3 runs 13 residues. The CDR3 reads CASLLDRENGYTF.

The chain is built from TRBV7-8 and TRBJ2-1; TCRdb's D call of TRBD2 is untestable without DNA. Germline CDR1 is SGHVS and CDR2 is FQNEAQ. CDR3 length: 17 amino acids. CDR3 sequence: CASSLLAGGPLYNEQFF.

The chain employs TRBV20-1 and TRBJ2-2. CDR3 size: 13 residues. Germline-derived CDR1 and CDR2 are DFQATT and SNEGSKA (reference sequence). CDR3 in amino acids: CSADPMGTGELFF.

The CDR3 protein is CASSVGLAGGSSYNEQFF. The chain couples TRBV9 to TRBJ2-1; TCRdb outputs TRBD2, but without DNA this stays unchecked. The germline gives CDR1 SGDLS, CDR2 YYNGEE. The CDR3 covers 18 residues. The full variable domain, with the rest looked up from reference TRBV9 and TRBJ2-1, is DSGVTQTPKHLITATGQRVTLRCSPRSGDLSVYWYQQSLDQGLQFLIQYYNGEERAKGNILERFSAQQFPDLHSELNLSSLELGDSALYFCASSVGLAGGSSYNEQFFGPGTRLTVL.

V is TRBV6-5 and J is TRBJ1-1. Germline V gene data show CDR1 as MNHEY and CDR2 as SVGAGI. The CDR3 is 14 amino acids. The CDR3 reads CASSYDRMNTEAFF.